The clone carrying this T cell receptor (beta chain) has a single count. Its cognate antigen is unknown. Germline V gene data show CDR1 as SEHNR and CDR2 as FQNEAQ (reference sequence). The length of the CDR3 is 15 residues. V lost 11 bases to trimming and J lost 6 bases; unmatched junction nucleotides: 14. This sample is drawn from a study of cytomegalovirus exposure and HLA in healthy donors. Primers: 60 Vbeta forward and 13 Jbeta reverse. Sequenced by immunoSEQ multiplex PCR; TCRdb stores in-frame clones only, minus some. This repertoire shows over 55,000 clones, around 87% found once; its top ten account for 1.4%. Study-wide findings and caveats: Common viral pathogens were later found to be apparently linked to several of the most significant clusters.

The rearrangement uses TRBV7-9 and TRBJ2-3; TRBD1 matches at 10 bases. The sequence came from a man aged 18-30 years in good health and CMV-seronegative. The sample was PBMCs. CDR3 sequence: CACLPGQGVLDTQYF. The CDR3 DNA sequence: TGTGCCTGCTTACCCGGACAGGGGGTATTGGATACGCAGTATTTT.